This T cell receptor (beta chain) derives from a study of blood T cell repertoires in COVID-19. Study overall: Whether acute or convalescent, the COVID-19 samples came from the United States, Italy and Spain. Sources were T cells, B-cell-depleted T cells, or PBMCs; the material itself was cDNA or gDNA.

V was pared by 0 bases and J by 1 base, with 13 bases between. The CDR3 has 16 amino acids. Per germline, CDR1 SGHNT and CDR2 YYREEE (reference sequence). In the original workflow: Nucleated cell counts were estimated from reference gene primer amplification. The table came from immunoSEQ multiplex PCR; TCRdb's copy has only in-frame clones and leaves some out. V, J and clone size are those of that table, while D and trimming were read from the DNA. This table holds 150,000 to 200,000 clones, around 85% found once. This TCR was recovered from a man aged 60 to 69 with acute or convalescent COVID-19. The rearrangement joins TRBV5-4 to TRBJ1-2, with D possibly being TRBD1 (5 bases). Sequencing input: peripheral blood. CDR3 amino acids: CASSLDWGRINYGYTF. The CDR3 coding sequence is TGTGCCAGCAGCTTGGACTGGGGCAGGATTAACTATGGCTACACCTTC.